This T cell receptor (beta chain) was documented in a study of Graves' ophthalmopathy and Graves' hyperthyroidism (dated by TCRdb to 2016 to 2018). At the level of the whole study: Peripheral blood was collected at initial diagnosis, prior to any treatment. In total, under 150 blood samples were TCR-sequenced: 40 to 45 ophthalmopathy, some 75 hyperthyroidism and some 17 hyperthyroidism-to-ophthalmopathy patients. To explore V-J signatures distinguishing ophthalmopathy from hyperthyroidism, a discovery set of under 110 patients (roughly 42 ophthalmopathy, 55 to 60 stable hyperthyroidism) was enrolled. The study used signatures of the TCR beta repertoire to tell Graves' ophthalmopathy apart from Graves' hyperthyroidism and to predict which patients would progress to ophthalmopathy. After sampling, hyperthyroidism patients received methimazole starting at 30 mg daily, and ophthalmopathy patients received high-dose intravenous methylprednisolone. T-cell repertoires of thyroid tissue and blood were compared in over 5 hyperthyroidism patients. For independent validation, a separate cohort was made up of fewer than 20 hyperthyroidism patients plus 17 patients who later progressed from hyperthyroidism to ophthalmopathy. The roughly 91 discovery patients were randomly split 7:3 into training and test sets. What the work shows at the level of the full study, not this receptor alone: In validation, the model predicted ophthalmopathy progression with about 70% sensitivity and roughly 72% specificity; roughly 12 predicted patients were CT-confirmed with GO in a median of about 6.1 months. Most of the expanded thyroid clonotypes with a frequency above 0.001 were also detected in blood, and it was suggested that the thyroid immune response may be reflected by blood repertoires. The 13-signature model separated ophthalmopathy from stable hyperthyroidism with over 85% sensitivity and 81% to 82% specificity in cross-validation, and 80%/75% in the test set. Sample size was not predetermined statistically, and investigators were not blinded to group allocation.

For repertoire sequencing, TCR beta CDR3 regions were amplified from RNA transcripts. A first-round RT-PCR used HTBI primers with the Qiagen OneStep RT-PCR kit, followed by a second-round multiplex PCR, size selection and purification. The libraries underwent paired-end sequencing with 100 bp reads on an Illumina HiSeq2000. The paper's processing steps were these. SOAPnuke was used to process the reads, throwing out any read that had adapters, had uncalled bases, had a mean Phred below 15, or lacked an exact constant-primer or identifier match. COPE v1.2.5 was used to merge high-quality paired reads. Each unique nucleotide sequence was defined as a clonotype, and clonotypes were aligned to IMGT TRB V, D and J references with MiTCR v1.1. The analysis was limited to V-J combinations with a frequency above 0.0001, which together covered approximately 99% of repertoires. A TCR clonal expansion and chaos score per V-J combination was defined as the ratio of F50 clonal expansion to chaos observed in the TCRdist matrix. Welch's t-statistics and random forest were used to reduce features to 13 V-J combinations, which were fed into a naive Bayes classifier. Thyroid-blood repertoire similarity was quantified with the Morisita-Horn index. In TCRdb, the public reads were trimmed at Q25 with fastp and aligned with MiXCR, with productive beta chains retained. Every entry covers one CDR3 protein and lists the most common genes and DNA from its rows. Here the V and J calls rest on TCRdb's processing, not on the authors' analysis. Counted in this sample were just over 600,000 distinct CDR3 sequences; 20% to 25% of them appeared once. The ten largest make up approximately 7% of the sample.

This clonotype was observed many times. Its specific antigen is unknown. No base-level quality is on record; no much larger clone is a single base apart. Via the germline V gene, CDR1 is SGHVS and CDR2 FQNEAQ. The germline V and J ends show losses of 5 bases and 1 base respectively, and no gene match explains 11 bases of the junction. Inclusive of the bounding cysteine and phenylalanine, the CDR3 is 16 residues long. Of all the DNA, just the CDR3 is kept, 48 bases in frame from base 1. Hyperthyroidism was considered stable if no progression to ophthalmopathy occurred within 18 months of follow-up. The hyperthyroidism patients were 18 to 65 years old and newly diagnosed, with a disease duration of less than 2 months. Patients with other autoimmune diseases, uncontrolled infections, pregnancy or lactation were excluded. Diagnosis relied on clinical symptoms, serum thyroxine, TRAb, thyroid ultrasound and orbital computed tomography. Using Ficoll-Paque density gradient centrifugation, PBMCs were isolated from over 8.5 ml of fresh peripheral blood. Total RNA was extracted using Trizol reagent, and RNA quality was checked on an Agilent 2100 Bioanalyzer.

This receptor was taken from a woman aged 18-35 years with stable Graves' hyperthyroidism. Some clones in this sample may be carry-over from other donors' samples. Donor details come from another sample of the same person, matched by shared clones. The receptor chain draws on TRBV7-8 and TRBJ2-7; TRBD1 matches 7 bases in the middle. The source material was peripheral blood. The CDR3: CASSDSDRYTSYEQYF. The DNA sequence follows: TGTGCCAGCAGCGATTCGGACAGGTATACTTCCTACGAGCAGTACTTC.